This T cell receptor (beta chain) was sequenced during a study of preoperative IRX-2 immunotherapy in early breast cancer. The treatment: preoperative locoregional IRX-2 cytokine immunotherapy. Preoperative locoregional IRX-2 cytokine immunotherapy was tested in the phase Ib source study. V was pared by 4 bases and J by 7 bases, with 13 bases between. From germline, CDR1 is WSHSY and CDR2 SAAADI. The CDR3 loop spans 13 amino acids. The assay was immunoSEQ multiplex PCR, and TCRdb's table has in-frame clones only and misses some. The sample carries around 88,000 clones, 86% recorded once. This sequence originates from a human donor with breast cancer. This sequence joins TRBV10-2 and TRBJ2-5; no definite D call. Material: tumor tissue, obtained after IRX-2 immunotherapy. The CDR3 sequence: CASSGQRFGTQYF. The DNA of the CDR3 is TGCGCCAGCAGTGGACAACGATTTGGGACCCAGTACTTC.